This TCR beta chain was recovered during a study of blood T cell repertoires in COVID-19. Study details: Italy, Spain and the United States were the sources of the convalescent and acute COVID-19 samples.

No more than 2 weeks before study entry, exposed participants had met a case of COVID-19. The table came from immunoSEQ multiplex PCR; TCRdb's copy has only in-frame clones and leaves some out. This table holds about 250,000 clones, about four fifths found once. Only a few counts were recorded for this clone. The sample was PBMCs or T cells enriched from blood (not recorded which). This TCR was sampled from a man aged 40-55 years who had been exposed to COVID-19.

This CDR3 is CASSLFGSAGGSPLHF. CDR3 coding DNA: TGTGCCAGCAGCTTGTTCGGATCCGCGGGCGGTTCACCCCTCCACTTT. J is TRBJ1-6 and V is TRBV7-9; D gene unclear. Trimming pared 3 bases from V and 9 bases from J, leaving 18 bases between. CDR1 and CDR2 from the germline V gene are SEHNR and FQNEAQ (reference sequence). CDR3 length: 16 residues. The variable domain in full, with the rest retrieved from reference TRBV7-9 and TRBJ1-6, is DTGVSQNPRHKITKRGQNVTFRCDPISEHNRLYWYRQTLGQGPEFLTYFQNEAQLEKSRLLSDRFSAERPKGSFSTLEIQRTEQGDSAMYLCASSLFGSAGGSPLHFGNGTRLTVT.